These 25 T cell receptor beta chains were sequenced from one sample in a study of blood T cell repertoires in COVID-19. Profiling relied on immunoSEQ multiplex PCR, and the TCRdb table lists in-frame clones only, not all of them. The table lists under 200,000 clones, roughly 77% of them singletons. Sequenced: peripheral blood. These receptors were obtained from a man in his 70s with active or convalescent COVID-19.

This chain uses TRBV27 with TRBJ2-3; 9 bases match TRBD2. In germline, CDR1 is MNHEY, CDR2 SMNVEV (reference sequence). V shed 6 bases and J 6 bases; nucleotides not matched to a gene: 7. The CDR3 is 14 residues long. The CDR3 DNA reads as TGTGCCAGCAGGCCAGCGGGAGGAAGGGATACGCAGTATTTT. Its protein is CASRPAGGRDTQYF.

This clone was picked up a small number of times. This chain uses TRBV18 with TRBJ2-2; TRBD2 agrees at 8 bases. V dropped 6 bases and J dropped 4; count of bases not matched to a gene: 4. Germline assignment: CDR1 KGHSH and CDR2 LQKENI. The CDR3 spans 14 residues. In DNA form, the CDR3 reads TGTGCCAGCTCGCCGGGGGGGACCACCGGGGAGCTGTTTTTT. Its translation is CASSPGGTTGELFF. Full variable domain (remainder filled in from reference TRBV18 and TRBJ2-2): NAGVMQNPRHLVRRRGQEARLRCSPMKGHSHVYWYRQLPEEGLKFMVYLQKENIIDESGMPKERFSAEFPKEGPSILRIQQVVRGDSAAYFCASSPGGTTGELFFGEGSRLTVL.

The rearrangement joins TRBV3-1 (or the pseudogene TRBV3-2) to TRBJ1-2, with TRBD1 as a possible D gene (6 bases). This CDR3 region has 13 residues. Trimming removed 3 bases at V and 4 bases at J, with 9 bases between. CDR1 is LGHDT, CDR2 YNNKEL, per germline (reference sequence). The CDR3 coding sequence is TGTGCCAGCAGCCAGGGGGCTGCCTATGGCTACACCTTC. It codes for CASSQGAAYGYTF.

The rearrangement uses TRBV10-1 and TRBJ1-6; D not resolved. Germline V gene data show CDR1 as WNHNN and CDR2 as SYGVQD (reference sequence). V shed 3 bases and J shed 6 bases, with 6 bases lying between them. CDR3 length: 13 amino acids. The DNA of the CDR3 is TGCGCCAGCAGTGAATGGGCTAATTCACCCCTCCACTTT. It codes for CASSEWANSPLHF.

The chain recombines TRBV30 with TRBJ2-3; the match to TRBD1 covers 9 bases. J gave up 2 bases and V 0 bases, and 3 bases lay outside the gene matches. The CDR3 totals 15 residues. Germline CDR1 reads GTSNPN; CDR2 reads SVGIG (reference sequence). The chain's CDR3 is CAWSVGQGVTDTQYF. Here the CDR3 DNA reads TGTGCCTGGAGTGTGGGACAGGGAGTCACAGATACGCAGTATTTT.

The count of this clone is one. The rearrangement uses TRBV5-1 and TRBJ2-2; 10 nucleotides align to TRBD2. CDR3 size: 17 residues. Germline loops: CDR1 SGHRS, CDR2 YFSETQ. Trimming removed 4 bases from V and 4 bases from J; junction bases left unmatched: 10. CDR3 protein: CASSREVLAGITGELFF. CDR3 nucleotides: TGCGCCAGCAGCCGGGAGGTACTAGCGGGGATCACCGGGGAGCTGTTTTTT.

The V gene is TRBV15, the J gene TRBJ2-5; no firm D call. The V gene lost 0 bases and the J gene lost 2 bases, with 13 bases spanning the gap. Looked up from germline, CDR1 is LNHNV and CDR2 is YYDKDF (reference sequence). The CDR3 consists of 16 residues. The CDR3 loop reads CATSRDWSQSQETQYF. CDR3 nucleotide sequence: TGTGCCACCAGCAGAGATTGGTCACAGTCTCAAGAGACCCAGTACTTC.

This clone came up a few times. The chain recombines TRBV4-1 with TRBJ2-7; weak D call: TRBD1 (5 bases). Per the germline V gene, CDR1 is MGHRA and CDR2 is YSYEKL. The V gene lost 1 base and the J gene lost 6 bases, with 13 bases spanning the gap. The CDR3 spans 14 residues. This CDR3 reads CASSQGDSHREQYF. The DNA for the CDR3 is TGCGCCAGCAGCCAAGGCGACAGCCACCGCGAGCAGTACTTC.

The chain has TRBV10-1 and TRBJ2-2; 8 nucleotides line up with TRBD1. This CDR3 is built from 14 residues. The germline V gene has CDR1 WNHNN and CDR2 SYGVQD (reference sequence). The V and J ends lost 6 bases and 3 bases, in that order; junction bases with no gene match: 3. In DNA, the CDR3 is TGCGCCAGCAGCACGGGACAGGACACCGGGGAGCTGTTTTTT. Translation gives CASSTGQDTGELFF.

The rearrangement links TRBV14 to TRBJ1-2, with D tentatively TRBD1 (6 bases). CDR1 and CDR2 from the germline V gene are SGHDN and FVKESK. The CDR3 length is 14 residues. Between the trimmed V and J ends, which lost 5 bases and 4 bases, there was a span of 14 bases. CDR3 in amino acids: CASSAPGGLYGYTF. DNA of the CDR3: TGTGCCAGCAGCGCCCCGGGGGGCCTCTATGGCTACACCTTC.

This chain joins TRBV18 and TRBJ2-7; 7 nucleotides line up with TRBD2. Germline V lookup: CDR1 KGHSH, CDR2 LQKENI. The length of the CDR3 is 16 residues. J gave up 6 bases and V 2 bases, and 13 bases lay outside the gene matches. The CDR3 nucleotides are TGTGCCAGCTCACCAGCGGGAGCAGGGCCCGCAGGCGAGCAGTACTTC. It is translated as CASSPAGAGPAGEQYF.

The chain links TRBV5-6 to TRBJ1-1; D remains unclear. V lost 2 bases and J lost 1, with 15 bases in between. This CDR3 comprises 16 residues. Per germline, CDR1 SGHDT and CDR2 YYEEEE. CDR3 in DNA: TGTGCCAGCAGCTTTCCGGCAGGCGAAACGAACACTGAAGCTTTCTTT. Residues: CASSFPAGETNTEAFF.

The sample holds a few counts of this clone. This chain connects TRBV29-1 to TRBJ1-2; TRBD1 aligns across 9 bases. The V gene's germline CDR1 is SQVTM and CDR2 ANQGSEA. Trimming cost V 8 bases and J 4 bases; bases outside gene matches: 5. This CDR3 contains 12 residues. CDR3 in amino acids: CSSGTGSYGYTF. The CDR3 coding sequence is TGCAGCTCCGGGACAGGGAGCTATGGCTACACCTTC.

The sample holds a few counts of this clone. The chain links TRBV30 to TRBJ2-2; no firm D call. Trimming took 3 bases from V and 4 from J, leaving 15 bases between them. In germline, CDR1 is GTSNPN, CDR2 SVGIG (reference sequence). The CDR3 extends over 15 amino acids. Here the CDR3 reads CAWSESFRVTGELFF. CDR3 in DNA: TGTGCCTGGAGCGAGAGTTTCCGGGTCACCGGGGAGCTGTTTTTT.

This clone is a singleton in its sample. The chain is built from TRBV7-2 and TRBJ1-3; 7 bases match TRBD1. This CDR3 is 18 amino acids long. After removal of 1 base from V and 0 bases from J, the junction contained 9 bases not matched to a gene. Germline V gene sequence: CDR1 SGHTA, CDR2 FQGNSA. The CDR3 is CASSLVEGASLSGNTIYF. The DNA of the CDR3 is TGTGCCAGCAGCTTAGTTGAGGGGGCCAGCCTCTCTGGAAACACCATATATTTT.

The chain joins TRBV9 to TRBJ2-1, with TRBD2 matching 12 bases. Trimming at V came to 5 bases and at J to 4 bases, leaving 4 bases not matched to a gene. The CDR3 totals 15 residues. In germline, CDR1 is SGDLS, CDR2 YYNGEE. CDR3 protein: CASSRTSGGYNEQFF. The DNA of the CDR3 is TGTGCCAGCAGTCGTACTAGCGGGGGGTACAATGAGCAGTTCTTC. The full variable domain, completed using reference TRBV9 and TRBJ2-1, is DSGVTQTPKHLITATGQRVTLRCSPRSGDLSVYWYQQSLDQGLQFLIQYYNGEERAKGNILERFSAQQFPDLHSELNLSSLELGDSALYFCASSRTSGGYNEQFFGPGTRLTVL.

This chain joins TRBV27 and TRBJ1-5, with D possibly TRBD1 on 5 matching bases. Trimming stripped 2 bases from V and 2 bases from J, with 16 bases between. From germline, CDR1 is MNHEY and CDR2 SMNVEV (reference sequence). This CDR3 has 17 residues. CDR3 amino acids: CASSLAWGGVGNQPQHF. CDR3 nucleotides: TGTGCCAGCAGTTTAGCCTGGGGGGGGGTTGGCAATCAGCCCCAGCATTTT.

The gene calls are TRBV14 and TRBJ2-1, with 11 nucleotides matching TRBD2. With 3 bases clipped from V and 9 bases from J, the junction kept 16 bases outside the gene matches. The CDR3 contains 18 residues. Germline loops: CDR1 SGHDN, CDR2 FVKESK. CDR3 protein: CASSQKLIAGGPVGEQFF. The CDR3 region has the DNA TGTGCCAGCAGCCAGAAACTTATAGCGGGAGGGCCTGTAGGTGAGCAGTTCTTC.

CDR3 sequence (DNA): TGTGCCAGCAGTGAAGTATCTGCGGAGTACAATGAGCAGTTCTTC. This gives the protein CASSEVSAEYNEQFF. The rearrangement uses TRBV6-1 and TRBJ2-1; D not resolved. The CDR3 has 15 amino acids. V was trimmed by 1 base and J by 4 bases, leaving 11 bases between them. Per germline, CDR1 MNHNS and CDR2 SASEGT.

The gene calls are TRBV5-1 and TRBJ1-2; 10 bases line up with TRBD1. Per the germline V gene, CDR1 is SGHRS and CDR2 is YFSETQ. Trimming took 4 bases from V and 1 from J; bases not matched to a gene: 4. This CDR3 is built from 15 residues. As DNA, the CDR3 is TGCGCCAGCAGCACCCGGACAGGGGGTAACTATGGCTACACCTTC. Protein sequence: CASSTRTGGNYGYTF.

This clone was picked up one time. The chain couples TRBV6-5 to TRBJ1-4; 8 bases match TRBD1. CDR3 length: 13 residues. Germline CDR1 and CDR2: MNHEY and SVGAGI. The J segment lost 14 bases and the V segment lost 6 bases, leaving 11 bases of the junction unmatched. As DNA, the CDR3 is TGTGCCAGCAGGCAGACCGGGACAGGCTTCCTGTTTTTT. It yields the protein CASRQTGTGFLFF.

V and J are TRBV5-4 and TRBJ2-5; possibly TRBD2 for D (7 bases). Germline CDR1 SGHNT, CDR2 YYREEE (reference sequence). The V gene lost 4 bases and the J gene lost 7 bases, with 17 bases spanning the gap. This CDR3 comprises 14 residues. The DNA for the CDR3 is TGTGCCAGCAGCGCCCCGGGGGGCGCTGGGACCCAGTACTTC. Protein product: CASSAPGGAGTQYF. Full variable domain (missing parts from reference TRBV5-4 and TRBJ2-5): ETGVTQSPTHLIKTRGQQVTLRCSSQSGHNTVSWYQQALGQGPQFIFQYYREEENGRGNFPPRFSGLQFPNYSSELNVNALELDDSALYLCASSAPGGAGTQYFGPGTRLLVL.

The chain links TRBV3-1 (or the pseudogene TRBV3-2) to TRBJ1-1; D is ambiguous. CDR1 LGHDT and CDR2 YNNKEL come from the germline V gene (reference sequence). The CDR3 has 15 amino acids. Trimming took off 3 bases at V and 0 bases at J, with 11 bases between the two ends. Here the CDR3 DNA reads TGTGCCAGCAGCCACGGCGGTAGTATGAACACTGAAGCTTTCTTT. The encoded protein is CASSHGGSMNTEAFF.

This chain joins TRBV5-1 and TRBJ2-1; 7 bases match TRBD2. The CDR3 totals 13 residues. The V gene's germline CDR1 is SGHRS and CDR2 YFSETQ. V dropped 5 bases and J dropped 8; count of bases not matched to a gene: 7. CDR3 DNA sequence: TGCGCCAGCAGGGTGGGGAGGGGCGATGAGCAGTTCTTC. This codes for CASRVGRGDEQFF. Full variable domain (rest looked up from reference TRBV5-1 and TRBJ2-1): KAGVTQTPRYLIKTRGQQVTLSCSPISGHRSVSWYQQTPGQGLQFLFEYFSETQRNKGNFPGRFSGRQFSNSRSEMNVSTLELGDSALYLCASRVGRGDEQFFGPGTRLTVL.

The chain employs TRBV5-1 and TRBJ2-5; 8 nucleotides agree with TRBD1. CDR3 size: 15 residues. V shed 3 bases, J shed 4 bases, and the junction held 8 bases outside the gene matches. The V gene's germline CDR1 is SGHRS and CDR2 YFSETQ. The CDR3 loop reads CASSSLQGAGETQYF. For the CDR3, the DNA is TGCGCCAGCAGCTCTCTGCAGGGGGCAGGAGAGACCCAGTACTTC.